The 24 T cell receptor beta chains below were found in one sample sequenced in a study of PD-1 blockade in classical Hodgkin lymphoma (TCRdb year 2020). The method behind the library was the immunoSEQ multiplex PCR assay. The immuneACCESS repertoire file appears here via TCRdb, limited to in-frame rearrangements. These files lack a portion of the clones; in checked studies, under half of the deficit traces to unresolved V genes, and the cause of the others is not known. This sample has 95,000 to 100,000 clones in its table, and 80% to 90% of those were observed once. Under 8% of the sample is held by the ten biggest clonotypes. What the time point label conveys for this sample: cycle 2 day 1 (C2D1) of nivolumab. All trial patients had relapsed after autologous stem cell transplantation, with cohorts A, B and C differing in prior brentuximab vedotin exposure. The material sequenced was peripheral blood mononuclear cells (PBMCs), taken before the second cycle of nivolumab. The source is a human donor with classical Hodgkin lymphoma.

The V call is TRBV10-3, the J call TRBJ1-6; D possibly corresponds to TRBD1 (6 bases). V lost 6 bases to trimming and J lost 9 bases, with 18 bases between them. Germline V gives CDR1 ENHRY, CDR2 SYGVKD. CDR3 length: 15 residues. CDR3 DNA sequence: TGTGCCATCAGGGAGGGGGTGGGACCCGCTTCACCCCTCCACTTT. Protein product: CAIREGVGPASPLHF.

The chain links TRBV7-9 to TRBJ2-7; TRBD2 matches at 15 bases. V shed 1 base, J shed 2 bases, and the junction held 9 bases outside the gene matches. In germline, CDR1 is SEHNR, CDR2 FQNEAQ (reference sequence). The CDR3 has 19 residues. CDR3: CASSLELRGLAGGTYEQYF. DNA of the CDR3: TGTGCCAGCAGCTTAGAGCTAAGGGGACTAGCGGGGGGCACCTACGAGCAGTACTTC.

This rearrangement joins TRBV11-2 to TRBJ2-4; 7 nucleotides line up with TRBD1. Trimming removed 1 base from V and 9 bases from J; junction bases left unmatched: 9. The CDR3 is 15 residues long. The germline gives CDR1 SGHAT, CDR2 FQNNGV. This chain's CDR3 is CASSLVVRGRGIQYF. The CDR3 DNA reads TGTGCCAGCAGCTTAGTTGTCAGGGGGAGAGGCATTCAGTACTTC.

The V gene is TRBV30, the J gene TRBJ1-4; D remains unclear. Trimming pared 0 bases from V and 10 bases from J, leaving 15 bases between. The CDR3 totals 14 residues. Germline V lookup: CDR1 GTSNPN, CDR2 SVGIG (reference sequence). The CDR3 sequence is CAWSVNPTVGKLFF. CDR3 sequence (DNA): TGTGCCTGGAGTGTAAACCCAACAGTAGGAAAACTGTTTTTT.

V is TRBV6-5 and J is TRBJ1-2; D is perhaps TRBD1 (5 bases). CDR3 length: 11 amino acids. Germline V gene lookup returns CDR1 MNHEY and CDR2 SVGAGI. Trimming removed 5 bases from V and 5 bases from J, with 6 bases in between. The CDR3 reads CASSPGYGYTF. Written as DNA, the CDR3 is TGTGCCAGCAGTCCAGGGTATGGCTACACCTTC.

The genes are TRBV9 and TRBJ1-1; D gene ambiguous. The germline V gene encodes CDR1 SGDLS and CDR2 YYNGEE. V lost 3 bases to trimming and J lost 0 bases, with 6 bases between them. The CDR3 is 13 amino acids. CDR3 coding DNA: TGTGCCAGCAGCGGACCGATGAACACTGAAGCTTTCTTT. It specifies CASSGPMNTEAFF.

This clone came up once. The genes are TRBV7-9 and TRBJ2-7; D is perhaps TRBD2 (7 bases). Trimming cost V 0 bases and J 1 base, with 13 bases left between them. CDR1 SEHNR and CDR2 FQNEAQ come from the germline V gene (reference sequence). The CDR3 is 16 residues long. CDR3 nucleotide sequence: TGTGCCAGCAGCTTAGCTCGGGGGGCCGGGTCCTACGAGCAGTACTTC. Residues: CASSLARGAGSYEQYF.

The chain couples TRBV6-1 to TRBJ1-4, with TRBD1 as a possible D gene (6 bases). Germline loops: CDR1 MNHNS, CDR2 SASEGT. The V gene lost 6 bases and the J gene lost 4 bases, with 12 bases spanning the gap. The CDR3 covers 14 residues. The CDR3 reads CASRTGLNNEKLFF. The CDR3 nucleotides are TGTGCCAGCAGAACAGGGCTCAATAATGAAAAACTGTTTTTT.

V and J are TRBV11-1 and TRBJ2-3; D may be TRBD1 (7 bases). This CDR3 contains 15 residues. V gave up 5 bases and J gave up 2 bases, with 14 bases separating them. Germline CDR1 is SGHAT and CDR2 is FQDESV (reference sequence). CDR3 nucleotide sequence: TGTGCCAGCAGCCCCCAGGGGGGCCACACAGATACGCAGTATTTT. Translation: CASSPQGGHTDTQYF.

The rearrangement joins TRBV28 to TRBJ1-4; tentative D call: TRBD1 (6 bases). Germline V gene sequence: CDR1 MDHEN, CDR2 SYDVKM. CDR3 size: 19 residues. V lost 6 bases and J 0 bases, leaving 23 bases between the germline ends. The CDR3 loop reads CASSNRLGGQPSTNEKLFF. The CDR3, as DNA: TGTGCCAGCAGCAACCGTCTGGGGGGCCAGCCCTCAACTAATGAAAAACTGTTTTTT.

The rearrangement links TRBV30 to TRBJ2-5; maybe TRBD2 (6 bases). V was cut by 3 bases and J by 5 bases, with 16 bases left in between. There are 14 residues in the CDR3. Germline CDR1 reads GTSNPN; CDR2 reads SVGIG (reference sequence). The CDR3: CAWSELTRDETQYF. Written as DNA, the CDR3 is TGTGCCTGGAGCGAATTGACTAGAGACGAGACCCAGTACTTC.

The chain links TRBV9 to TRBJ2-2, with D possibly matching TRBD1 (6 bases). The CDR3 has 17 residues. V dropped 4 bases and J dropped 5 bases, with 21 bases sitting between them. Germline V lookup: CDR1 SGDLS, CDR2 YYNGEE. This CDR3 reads CASSPSPHRVSTGELFF. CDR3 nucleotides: TGTGCCAGCAGCCCTAGTCCCCACAGGGTTTCTACCGGGGAGCTGTTTTTT.

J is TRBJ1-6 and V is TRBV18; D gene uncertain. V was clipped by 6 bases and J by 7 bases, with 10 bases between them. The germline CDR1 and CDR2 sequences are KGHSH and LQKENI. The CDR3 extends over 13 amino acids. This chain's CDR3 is CASSPGGNSPLHF. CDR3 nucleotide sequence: TGTGCCAGCTCGCCAGGAGGAAATTCACCCCTCCACTTT.

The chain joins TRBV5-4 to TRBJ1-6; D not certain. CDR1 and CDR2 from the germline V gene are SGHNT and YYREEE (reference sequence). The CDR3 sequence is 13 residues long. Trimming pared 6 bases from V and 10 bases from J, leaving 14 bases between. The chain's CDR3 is CASTRPGGSPLHF. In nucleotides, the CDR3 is TGTGCCAGCACCCGCCCAGGAGGATCACCCCTCCACTTT.

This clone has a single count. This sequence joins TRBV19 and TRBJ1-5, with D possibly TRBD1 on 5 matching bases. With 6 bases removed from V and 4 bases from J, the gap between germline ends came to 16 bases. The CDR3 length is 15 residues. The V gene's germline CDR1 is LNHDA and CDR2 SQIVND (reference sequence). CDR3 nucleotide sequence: TGTGCCAGTAGATATAGCTGGCCAGGGAATCAGCCCCAGCATTTT. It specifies CASRYSWPGNQPQHF.

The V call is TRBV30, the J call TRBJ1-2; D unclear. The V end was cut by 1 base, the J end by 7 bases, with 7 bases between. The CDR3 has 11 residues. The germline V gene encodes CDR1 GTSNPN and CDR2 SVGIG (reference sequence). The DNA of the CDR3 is TGTGCCTGGAGTGGATACAGTGGCTACACCTTC. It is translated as CAWSGYSGYTF.

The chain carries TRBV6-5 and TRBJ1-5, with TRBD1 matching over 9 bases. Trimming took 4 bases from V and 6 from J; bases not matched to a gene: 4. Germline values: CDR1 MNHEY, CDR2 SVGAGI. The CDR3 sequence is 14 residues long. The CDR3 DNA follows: TGTGCCAGCAGTTCCGGGACAGGGATTCAGCCCCAGCATTTT. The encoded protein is CASSSGTGIQPQHF.

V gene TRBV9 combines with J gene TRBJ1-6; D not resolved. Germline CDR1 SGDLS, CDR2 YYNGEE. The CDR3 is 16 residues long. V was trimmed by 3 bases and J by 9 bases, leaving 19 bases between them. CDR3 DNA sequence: TGTGCCAGCAGCGCAACAAACCCGGACGCGAGTTCACCCCTCCACTTT. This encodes CASSATNPDASSPLHF.

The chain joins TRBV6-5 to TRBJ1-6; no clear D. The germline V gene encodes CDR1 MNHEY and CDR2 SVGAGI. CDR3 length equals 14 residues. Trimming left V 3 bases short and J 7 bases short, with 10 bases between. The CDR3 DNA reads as TGTGCCAGCAGTTATCTCGACCTGAATTCACCCCTCCACTTT. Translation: CASSYLDLNSPLHF.

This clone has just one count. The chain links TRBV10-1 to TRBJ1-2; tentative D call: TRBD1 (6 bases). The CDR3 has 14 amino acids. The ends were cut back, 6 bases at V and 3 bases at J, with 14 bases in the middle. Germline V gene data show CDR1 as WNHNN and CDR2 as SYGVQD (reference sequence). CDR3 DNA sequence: TGCGCCAGCAGCGACTGGACAGCCGACTATGGCTACACCTTC. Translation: CASSDWTADYGYTF.

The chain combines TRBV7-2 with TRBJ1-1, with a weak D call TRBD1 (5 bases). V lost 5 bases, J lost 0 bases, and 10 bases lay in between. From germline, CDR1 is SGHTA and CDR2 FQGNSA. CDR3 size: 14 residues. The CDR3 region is CASSHPGLNTEAFF. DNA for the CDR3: TGTGCCAGCAGCCACCCGGGACTGAACACTGAAGCTTTCTTT.

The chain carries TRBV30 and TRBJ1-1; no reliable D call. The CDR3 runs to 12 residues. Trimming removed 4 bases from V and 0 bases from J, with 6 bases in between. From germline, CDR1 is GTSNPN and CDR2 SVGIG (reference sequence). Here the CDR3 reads CAWIWMNTEAFF. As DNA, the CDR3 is TGTGCCTGGATATGGATGAACACTGAAGCTTTCTTT.

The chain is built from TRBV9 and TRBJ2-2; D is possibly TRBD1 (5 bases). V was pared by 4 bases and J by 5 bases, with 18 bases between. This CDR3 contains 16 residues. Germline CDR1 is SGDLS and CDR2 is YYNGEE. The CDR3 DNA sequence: TGTGCCAGCAGCCCCAATAGGGGTCTGGGGACCGGGGAGCTGTTTTTT. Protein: CASSPNRGLGTGELFF.

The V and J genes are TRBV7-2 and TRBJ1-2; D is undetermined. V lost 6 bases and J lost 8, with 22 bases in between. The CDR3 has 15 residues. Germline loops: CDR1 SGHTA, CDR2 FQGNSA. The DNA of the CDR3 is TGTGCCAGCAGTTCCCATACCGGGCCCCGCCGGGGCTACACCTTC. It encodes CASSSHTGPRRGYTF. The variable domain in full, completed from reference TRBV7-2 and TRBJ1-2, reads GAGVSQSPSNKVTEKGKDVELRCDPISGHTALYWYRQSLGQGLEFLIYFQGNSAPDKSGLPSDRFSAERTGGSVSTLTIQRTQQEDSAVYLCASSSHTGPRRGYTFGSGTRLTVV.